The next 21 T cell receptor beta chains were all read from a single sample in a study of shared clonotypes between healthy human individuals. Clones were sequenced by immunoSEQ multiplex PCR, and TCRdb holds only the in-frame ones, with some missing. This repertoire shows over 850,000 clones, approximately 80% found once; its top ten account for more than 0.45%. Sequenced material: memory CD4+ T cells from PBMCs. Subset: CD45RA-negative fraction. These receptors all come from a man aged 18 to 29 in good health. Some clones in this sample may be carry-over from other donors' samples.

This clone is a singleton in its sample. This chain links TRBV28 with TRBJ1-1; D remains unclear. The V and J ends lost 4 bases and 5 bases respectively, with 14 bases between them. Looked up from germline, CDR1 is MDHEN and CDR2 is SYDVKM. The CDR3 runs 14 residues. The DNA for the CDR3 is TGTGCCAGCAGTTACTCAAGAGGGAGGACTGAAGCTTTCTTT. This gives the protein CASSYSRGRTEAFF.

This chain connects TRBV10-3 to TRBJ1-2; D is perhaps TRBD1 (6 bases). CDR3 length: 13 amino acids. Germline values: CDR1 ENHRY, CDR2 SYGVKD. Trimming removed 4 bases from V and 4 bases from J, with 10 bases in between. The chain's CDR3 is CAISAGGAYGYTF. The CDR3 region has the DNA TGTGCCATCAGTGCGGGGGGCGCCTATGGCTACACCTTC.

This clone was detected many times. The chain has TRBV7-3 and TRBJ2-3; TRBD2 aligns across 14 bases. Germline values: CDR1 SGHTA, CDR2 FQGTGA. This CDR3 contains 17 residues. After removal of 4 bases from V and 4 bases from J, the junction contained 7 bases not matched to a gene. The CDR3 here is CASSYTGLAGGADTQYF. The CDR3 coding sequence is TGTGCCAGCAGCTATACCGGACTAGCGGGAGGCGCAGATACGCAGTATTTT.

Regarding this clone: A much larger clone sits a single nucleotide away, making a read error possible. The chain uses TRBV27 and TRBJ1-1; 8 bases are shared with TRBD1. This CDR3 has 15 amino acids. V lost 4 bases, J lost 0 bases, and 4 bases stayed unmatched. CDR1 and CDR2 from the germline V gene are MNHEY and SMNVEV (reference sequence). Written as DNA, the CDR3 is TGTGCCAGCAGTTACGCGGGACAGGTGAACACTGAAGCTTTCTTT. Residues: CASSYAGQVNTEAFF.

A remark on this clone: A much more abundant neighbour one base away suggests this may be a read error. The genes are TRBV5-4 and TRBJ1-5; a weak D match, TRBD1 (5 bases). CDR3 length: 13 residues. Trimming took 4 bases from V and 1 from J, leaving 6 bases between them. The germline gives CDR1 SGHNT, CDR2 YYREEE (reference sequence). The CDR3 sequence is CASSRDSNQPQHF. Here the CDR3 DNA reads TGTGCCAGCAGCCGGGACAGCAATCAGCCCCAGCATTTT.

The chain links TRBV2 to TRBJ1-1; D is ambiguous. The CDR3 loop spans 14 amino acids. Trimming left V 5 bases short and J 0 bases short, with 10 bases between. CDR1 and CDR2 from the germline V gene are SNHLY and FYNNEI. The CDR3 reads CASSSNSVNTEAFF. CDR3 DNA: TGTGCCAGCAGTTCAAACAGTGTGAACACTGAAGCTTTCTTT.

This clone was seen a single time. The V gene is TRBV18, the J gene TRBJ2-1; D possibly corresponds to TRBD2 (5 bases). CDR1 is KGHSH and CDR2 is LQKENI in the germline V gene. V was clipped by 2 bases and J by 0 bases, with 17 bases between them. CDR3 length equals 18 residues. In DNA form, the CDR3 reads TGTGCCAGCTCACCATTCCCCCCCTTGGGGAGCTCCTACAATGAGCAGTTCTTC. Encoded protein: CASSPFPPLGSSYNEQFF.

The chain combines TRBV7-2 with TRBJ2-3; 14 nucleotides match TRBD2. The CDR3 consists of 15 residues. J lost 5 bases, V lost 5 bases, and 3 bases had no gene match. In germline, CDR1 is SGHTA, CDR2 FQGNSA. CDR3 protein: CASSRLAGGIDTQYF. CDR3 bases: TGTGCCAGCAGCCGACTAGCGGGAGGGATAGATACGCAGTATTTT.

This clone was picked up a small number of times. The V and J genes are TRBV30 and TRBJ2-7, with 10 bases aligning to TRBD2. Germline assignment: CDR1 GTSNPN and CDR2 SVGIG (reference sequence). The CDR3 consists of 11 residues. The ends lost 4 bases at V and 12 bases at J; junction bases unmatched: 6. CDR3 amino acids: CAWTSGSQAYF. The CDR3 nucleotides read TGTGCCTGGACTAGCGGGAGCCAAGCGTACTTC.

This clone was observed a handful of times. The chain links TRBV30 to TRBJ2-1; TRBD1 is a possible D gene (6 bases). The CDR3 is 16 residues long. The germline V gene has CDR1 GTSNPN and CDR2 SVGIG (reference sequence). V was pared by 0 bases and J by 4 bases, with 16 bases between. CDR3 coding DNA: TGTGCCTGGAGTGTAACGGATATTGGACAGTACAATGAGCAGTTCTTC. Amino acid sequence: CAWSVTDIGQYNEQFF. The full variable domain, rest sourced from reference TRBV30 and TRBJ2-1, is SQTIHQWPATLVQPVGSPLSLECTVEGTSNPNLYWYRQAAGRGLQLLFYSVGIGQISSEVPQNLSASRPQDRQFILSSKKLLLSDSGFYLCAWSVTDIGQYNEQFFGPGTRLTVL.

The CDR3 nucleotides read TGCAGCGTTGTTGTAGGTAGCAATCAGCCCCAGCATTTT. This translates into CSVVVGSNQPQHF. V and J are TRBV29-1 and TRBJ1-5; no definite D call. Germline values: CDR1 SQVTM, CDR2 ANQGSEA. Trimming removed 4 bases at V and 0 bases at J, with 7 bases between. The CDR3 is made up of 13 amino acids.

Comment on this clone: Other DNA sequences in this specimen translate into the identical CDR3. The chain has TRBV30 and TRBJ2-3; 7 bases are a match to TRBD1. Germline V gene sequence: CDR1 GTSNPN, CDR2 SVGIG (reference sequence). The V segment lost 8 bases and the J segment 3 bases; nucleotides outside the gene matches: 8. The CDR3 length is 13 residues. CDR3 amino acids: CATDREWTDTQYF. The CDR3 region has the DNA TGTGCCACAGACAGGGAATGGACAGATACGCAGTATTTT.

The chain employs TRBV6-6 and TRBJ1-5; D unclear. Trimming cost V 7 bases and J 3 bases, with 19 bases left between them. Germline CDR1 MNHNY, CDR2 SVGAGI (reference sequence). This CDR3 comprises 16 residues. The CDR3 region has the DNA TGTGCCAGCACCATAAGGGCTGGAGAGAACAATCAGCCCCAGCATTTT. This gives the protein CASTIRAGENNQPQHF.

This clone came up once. The chain joins TRBV9 to TRBJ1-2; D remains unclear. Looked up from germline, CDR1 is SGDLS and CDR2 is YYNGEE. The CDR3 loop spans 17 amino acids. Trimming shortened V by 0 bases and J by 8 bases, and 23 bases separated the two germline ends. The CDR3 sequence is CASSVEARGSSLGGYTF. For the CDR3, the DNA is TGTGCCAGCAGCGTAGAAGCCCGAGGCAGCTCCTTGGGGGGCTACACCTTC.

The gene calls are TRBV29-1 and TRBJ2-5; D possibly corresponds to TRBD2 (5 bases). The V gene's germline CDR1 is SQVTM and CDR2 ANQGSEA. The V and J ends lost 5 bases and 4 bases respectively, with 11 bases between them. The CDR3 extends over 12 amino acids. CDR3 nucleotide sequence: TGCAGCGTTAGCGGCGGTCCAGAGACCCAGTACTTC. The encoded protein is CSVSGGPETQYF.

The genes are TRBV5-6 and TRBJ1-1; 11 bases fit TRBD1. The V segment lost 4 bases and the J segment 2 bases; nucleotides outside the gene matches: 7. Germline CDR1 reads SGHDT; CDR2 reads YYEEEE. The CDR3 spans 16 residues. The CDR3 loop reads CASSPRTGGLNTEAFF. The CDR3 DNA reads TGTGCCAGCAGCCCCCGGACAGGGGGCCTTAACACTGAAGCTTTCTTT.

The genes are TRBV11-2 and TRBJ1-2, with TRBD1 as a possible D gene (5 bases). This CDR3 is 12 amino acids long. Between the trimmed V and J ends, which lost 3 bases and 8 bases, there was a span of 10 bases. The germline V gene encodes CDR1 SGHAT and CDR2 FQNNGV. The CDR3 DNA is TGTGCCAGCAGCTTGGGCAGGGACGGCTACACCTTC. Residues: CASSLGRDGYTF.

This rearrangement joins TRBV7-3 to TRBJ2-1, with D possibly being TRBD2 (6 bases). Germline V gene lookup returns CDR1 SGHTA and CDR2 FQGTGA. Trimming left V 3 bases short and J 6 bases short, with 12 bases between. This CDR3 is built from 14 residues. The CDR3 reads CASSFGDSPNEQFF. In DNA, the CDR3 is TGTGCCAGCAGCTTCGGGGACTCACCCAATGAGCAGTTCTTC.

The J gene is TRBJ2-7, the V gene TRBV23-1, with 11 bases fitting TRBD1. TRBV23-1 is filed as an ORF, its function uncertain. The CDR3 consists of 14 residues. Trimming removed 6 bases from V and 0 bases from J; junction bases left unmatched: 1. CDR3 sequence reads: CASSGTGGSYEQYF. CDR3 coding DNA: TGCGCCAGCAGCGGGACAGGGGGCTCCTACGAGCAGTACTTC.

The J gene is TRBJ1-4, the V gene TRBV7-2; D unresolved. The V gene's germline CDR1 is SGHTA and CDR2 FQGNSA. Trimming cost V 5 bases and J 3 bases, with 19 bases left between them. The CDR3 loop spans 17 amino acids. The CDR3 DNA reads as TGTGCCAGCAGCGACTATGGACCAGGAGGTCCTAATGAAAAACTGTTTTTT. It yields the protein CASSDYGPGGPNEKLFF.

The chain has TRBV7-2 and TRBJ2-5, with TRBD2 identical over 10 bases. Losses at the gene ends were 5 bases for V and 4 bases for J; bases not matched to a gene: 7. Germline CDR1 SGHTA, CDR2 FQGNSA. There are 15 residues in the CDR3. CDR3 DNA: TGTGCCAGCAGCCAAAGCGGGAGGGCCAGAGAGACCCAGTACTTC. This gives the protein CASSQSGRARETQYF.